The 19 T cell receptor beta chains presented below share a single source sample, sequenced in a study of T cells in localized non-small cell lung cancer. Using immunoSEQ multiplex PCR, the repertoire was profiled, and TCRdb retains in-frame clones only, with some absent. The data hold 32,000 or so clones, with roughly 90% observed a single time. This material consisted of peripheral blood, taken before any cancer treatment. These receptors all come from a man between 40 and 70 years old with stage I lung adenocarcinoma.

V gene TRBV5-1 combines with J gene TRBJ2-4, with 7 bases aligning to TRBD1. CDR3 size: 14 residues. CDR1 and CDR2 (germline): SGHRS, YFSETQ. J was trimmed by 3 bases and V by 5 bases; bases with no gene match: 5. The CDR3 DNA sequence: TGCGCCAGCAGTCAGGGACAGTTCAAAAACATTCAGTACTTC. This encodes CASSQGQFKNIQYF.

The V gene is TRBV11-2, the J gene TRBJ2-1; maybe TRBD2 (7 bases). This CDR3 has 13 residues. The V gene lost 0 bases and the J gene lost 11 bases, with 11 bases spanning the gap. Germline assignment: CDR1 SGHAT and CDR2 FQNNGV. CDR3 in amino acids: CASSLERGGQQFF. The CDR3 DNA sequence: TGTGCCAGCAGCTTAGAGCGCGGGGGCCAGCAGTTCTTC.

The genes are TRBV27 and TRBJ2-1; 10 bases fit TRBD2. The ends lost 4 bases at V and 0 bases at J; junction bases unmatched: 6. CDR1 and CDR2 from the germline V gene are MNHEY and SMNVEV (reference sequence). The CDR3 is 17 amino acids. The CDR3 nucleotides read TGTGCCAGCAGTTCTAGCGGGGGCTACGTCTCCTACAATGAGCAGTTCTTC. Translated, it gives CASSSSGGYVSYNEQFF.

This clone was seen just once. J is TRBJ2-3 and V is TRBV6-1; TRBD2 matches at 10 bases. This CDR3 is built from 14 residues. Trimming cost V 7 bases and J 4 bases; bases outside gene matches: 5. Germline CDR1 and CDR2: MNHNS and SASEGT. The CDR3 nucleotides read TGTGCCAGCACTAGCGGGGGACTCGCAGATACGCAGTATTTT. Its translation is CASTSGGLADTQYF.

This chain connects TRBV5-1 to TRBJ1-2, with no clear D. The CDR3 length is 13 residues. V shed 0 bases and J shed 3 bases, with 6 bases lying between them. The germline V gene has CDR1 SGHRS and CDR2 YFSETQ. This CDR3 is CASSLGSYYGYTF. The CDR3, as DNA: TGCGCCAGCAGCTTGGGTAGTTACTATGGCTACACCTTC.

The chain uses TRBV5-1 and TRBJ2-3, with TRBD2 matching 7 bases. Germline values: CDR1 SGHRS, CDR2 YFSETQ. The CDR3 contains 18 residues. The V and J ends lost 0 bases and 4 bases, in that order; junction bases with no gene match: 14. CDR3: CASSLASGGRGRADTQYF. The CDR3 region has the DNA TGCGCCAGCAGCTTGGCATCCGGCGGGCGGGGGAGGGCAGATACGCAGTATTTT.

The V and J genes are TRBV9 and TRBJ2-6; 7 bases fit TRBD2. The ends lost 5 bases at V and 1 base at J; junction bases unmatched: 9. The CDR3 totals 17 residues. In germline, CDR1 is SGDLS, CDR2 YYNGEE. The CDR3 coding sequence is TGTGCCAGCAGTTTGGGAGGGCGAGGGTCTGGGGCCAACGTCCTGACTTTC. This encodes CASSLGGRGSGANVLTF. The full variable domain, completed using reference TRBV9 and TRBJ2-6, is DSGVTQTPKHLITATGQRVTLRCSPRSGDLSVYWYQQSLDQGLQFLIQYYNGEERAKGNILERFSAQQFPDLHSELNLSSLELGDSALYFCASSLGGRGSGANVLTFGAGSRLTVL.

This clone was observed a few times. J is TRBJ1-6 and V is TRBV11-2; D remains ambiguous. Germline V gene sequence: CDR1 SGHAT, CDR2 FQNNGV. This CDR3 comprises 13 residues. Trimming stripped 2 bases from V and 9 bases from J, with 8 bases between. The CDR3 reads CASSLSSGSPLHF. The DNA of the CDR3 is TGTGCCAGCAGCTTATCATCGGGTTCACCCCTCCACTTT.

This clone was counted between two and nine times. The rearrangement uses TRBV27 and TRBJ1-6; weak D call: TRBD1 (5 bases). The CDR3 contains 16 residues. Germline CDR1 and CDR2: MNHEY and SMNVEV (reference sequence). Trimming shortened V by 0 bases and J by 7 bases, and 13 bases separated the two germline ends. CDR3 sequence: CASSLSGQTPNSPLHF. The CDR3 nucleotides read TGTGCCAGCAGTTTATCGGGGCAGACACCAAATTCACCCCTCCACTTT.

V and J are TRBV5-1 and TRBJ1-2; D not resolved. Looked up from germline, CDR1 is SGHRS and CDR2 is YFSETQ. V was clipped by 0 bases and J by 3 bases, with 15 bases between them. The CDR3 has 16 amino acids. In DNA, the CDR3 is TGCGCCAGCAGCTTGGCCTCAGGACGCGCCCACTATGGCTACACCTTC. Translated, it gives CASSLASGRAHYGYTF.

This sequence joins TRBV30 and TRBJ1-1; D is ambiguous. Deletions cut 1 base from V and 0 bases from J, with 6 bases between. The germline V gene encodes CDR1 GTSNPN and CDR2 SVGIG (reference sequence). This CDR3 has 13 residues. The CDR3 DNA is TGTGCCTGGAGTGCGGGGATGAACACTGAAGCTTTCTTT. Protein sequence: CAWSAGMNTEAFF. Variable domain in full (rest from reference TRBV30 and TRBJ1-1): SQTIHQWPATLVQPVGSPLSLECTVEGTSNPNLYWYRQAAGRGLQLLFYSVGIGQISSEVPQNLSASRPQDRQFILSSKKLLLSDSGFYLCAWSAGMNTEAFFGQGTRLTVV.

The V gene is TRBV5-1, the J gene TRBJ2-7, with D uncertain. The germline V and J ends were trimmed by 0 bases and 7 bases, with 8 bases remaining between them. The CDR3 totals 12 residues. Germline CDR1 reads SGHRS; CDR2 reads YFSETQ. The CDR3 sequence is CASSLALEEQYF. For the CDR3, the DNA is TGCGCCAGCAGCTTGGCACTTGAAGAGCAGTACTTC.

The V and J genes are TRBV19 and TRBJ1-6; D gene unclear. Germline-derived CDR1 and CDR2 are LNHDA and SQIVND (reference sequence). V lost 1 base and J lost 11, with 21 bases in between. This CDR3 comprises 17 residues. CDR3 sequence: CASSIVGRVGILAPLHF. CDR3 in DNA: TGTGCCAGTAGTATAGTAGGACGAGTTGGTATATTGGCACCCCTCCACTTT.

The chain combines TRBV5-4 with TRBJ2-5; TRBD1 aligns across 7 bases. V lost 0 bases and J lost 2; bases outside the gene matches: 7. CDR3 length: 16 residues. Per germline, CDR1 SGHNT and CDR2 YYREEE (reference sequence). The chain's CDR3 is CASSLGGRGTQETQYF. The CDR3 coding sequence is TGTGCCAGCAGCTTGGGTGGCAGGGGGACACAAGAGACCCAGTACTTC.

V and J are TRBV11-2 and TRBJ1-2; 8 positions agree with TRBD1. From germline, CDR1 is SGHAT and CDR2 FQNNGV. The CDR3 is 14 residues long. J was trimmed by 5 bases and V by 5 bases; bases with no gene match: 7. The CDR3 coding sequence is TGTGCCAGCAGCATAACCGGGACAGGTTATGGCTACACCTTC. Its protein product is CASSITGTGYGYTF.

V is TRBV29-1 and J is TRBJ2-5; 7 bases are a match to TRBD1. The J segment lost 3 bases and the V segment lost 3 bases, leaving 10 bases of the junction unmatched. This CDR3 has 15 residues. Per the germline V gene, CDR1 is SQVTM and CDR2 is ANQGSEA. The CDR3 nucleotides read TGCAGCGTTGAGTACAGGGGCCAGGTAGAAGAGACCCAGTACTTC. Translated: CSVEYRGQVEETQYF.

This clone has a handful of counts. The V and J genes are TRBV5-5 and TRBJ1-2, with D possibly matching TRBD1 (5 bases). The germline gives CDR1 SGHKS, CDR2 YYEKEE (reference sequence). Trimming removed 0 bases from V and 4 bases from J, with 13 bases in between. The CDR3 totals 15 residues. The CDR3, as DNA: TGTGCCAGCAGCTTGGCCGGGGCGGAAGTCTATGGCTACACCTTC. The encoded protein is CASSLAGAEVYGYTF.

The chain has TRBV2 and TRBJ2-3, with 7 bases that match TRBD2. Trimming cost V 6 bases and J 2 bases; bases outside gene matches: 8. Germline V gene sequence: CDR1 SNHLY, CDR2 FYNNEI. The CDR3 loop spans 15 amino acids. The CDR3: CASRGGGPNTDTQYF. The CDR3 nucleotides read TGTGCCAGCAGGGGCGGGGGTCCGAACACAGATACGCAGTATTTT. Filled out from reference TRBV2 and TRBJ2-3, the complete variable domain reads EPEVTQTPSHQVTQMGQEVILRCVPISNHLYFYWYRQILGQKVEFLVSFYNNEISEKSEIFDDQFSVERPDGSNFTLKIRSTKLEDSAMYFCASRGGGPNTDTQYFGPGTRLTVL.

The rearrangement uses TRBV4-1 and TRBJ1-2; D is unresolved. CDR1 and CDR2 (germline): MGHRA, YSYEKL. Trimming stripped 1 base from V and 5 bases from J, with 11 bases between. This CDR3 is built from 14 residues. The CDR3: CASSQGEYTYGYTF. CDR3 DNA: TGCGCCAGCAGCCAAGGCGAATACACGTATGGCTACACCTTC.